This T cell receptor (beta chain) was sequenced for a study of radiotherapy plus CTLA-4 blockade in lung cancer. On the study more broadly: Overall, roughly 17% of patients showed an objective response, while about 30% attained disease control.

A remark on this clone: Its antigen is unknown.

Repertoires were generated with immunoSEQ multiplex PCR, while TCRdb's copy carries only in-frame clones and drops some. There are more than 80,000 clones in the sample; approximately 87% occur only once, and 2% to 2.5% lies in the top ten. Study-wide points: Blood TCR clones of tumor origin expanded after radiotherapy plus ipilimumab. According to reports, early shifts in blood T cell clones, alongside interferon-beta, forecast response most accurately.

The V end lost 0 bases, the J end lost 2 bases, and 19 bases lay between the germline ends. The CDR3 has 18 amino acids. Germline V gene data show CDR1 as SGHVS and CDR2 as FQNEAQ. The rearrangement uses TRBV7-8 and TRBJ1-1; no firm D call. This TCR came from a human donor with non-small cell lung cancer that progressed on radiotherapy plus ipilimumab. Some clones in this sample may be carry-over from other donors' samples. The sequencing used peripheral blood, collected from a patient treated with radiotherapy plus ipilimumab. The chain's CDR3 is CASSLARAETKGNTEAFF. The CDR3 DNA follows: TGTGCCAGCAGCTTAGCGCGGGCCGAGACGAAGGGCAACACTGAAGCTTTCTTT.